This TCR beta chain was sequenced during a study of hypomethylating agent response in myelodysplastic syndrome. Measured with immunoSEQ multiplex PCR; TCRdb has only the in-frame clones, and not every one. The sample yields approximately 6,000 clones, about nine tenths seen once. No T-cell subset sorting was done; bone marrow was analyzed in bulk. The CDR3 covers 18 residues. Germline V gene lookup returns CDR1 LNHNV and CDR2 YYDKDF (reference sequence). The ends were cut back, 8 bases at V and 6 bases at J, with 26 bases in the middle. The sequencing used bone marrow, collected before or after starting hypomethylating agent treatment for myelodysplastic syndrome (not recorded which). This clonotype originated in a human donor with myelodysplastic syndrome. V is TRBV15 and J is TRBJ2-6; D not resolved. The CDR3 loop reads CATYMLSPLSPAANVLTF. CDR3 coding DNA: TGTGCCACCTATATGCTGTCCCCACTGTCTCCTGCGGCCAACGTCCTGACTTTC.